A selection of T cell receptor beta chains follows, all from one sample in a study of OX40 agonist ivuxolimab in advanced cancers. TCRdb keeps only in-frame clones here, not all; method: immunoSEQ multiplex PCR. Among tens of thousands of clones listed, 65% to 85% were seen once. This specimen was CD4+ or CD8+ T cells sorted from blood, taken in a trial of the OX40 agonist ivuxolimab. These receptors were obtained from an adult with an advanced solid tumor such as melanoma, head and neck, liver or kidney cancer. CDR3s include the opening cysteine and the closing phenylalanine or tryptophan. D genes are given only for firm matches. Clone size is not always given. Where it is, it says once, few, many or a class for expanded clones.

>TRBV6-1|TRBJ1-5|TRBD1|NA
CASSEGQGGQPQHF
TGTGCCAGCAGTGAGGGACAGGGTGGACAGCCCCAGCATTTT
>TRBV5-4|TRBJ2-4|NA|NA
CASSEDLAKNIQYF
TGTGCCAGCAGCGAGGATCTAGCCAAAAACATTCAGTACTTC
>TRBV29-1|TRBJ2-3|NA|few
CSVRAWADTQYF
TGCAGCGTTAGGGCCTGGGCAGATACGCAGTATTTT
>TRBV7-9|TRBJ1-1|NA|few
CASSLTPEAFF
TGTGCCAGCAGCTTAACTCCTGAAGCTTTCTTT
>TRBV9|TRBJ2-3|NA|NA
CASTSRFGGNTDTQYF
TGTGCCAGCACTTCTCGTTTTGGGGGGAACACAGATACGCAGTATTTT
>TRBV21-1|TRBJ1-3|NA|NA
CASSSQDRELGSSGNTIYF
TGTGCCAGCAGCTCTCAGGACAGGGAGCTTGGGAGCTCTGGAAACACCATATATTTT
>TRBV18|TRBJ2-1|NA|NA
CASSPLRSRVSSYNEQFF
TGTGCCAGCTCACCACTTCGCTCCAGGGTAAGCTCCTACAATGAGCAGTTCTTC
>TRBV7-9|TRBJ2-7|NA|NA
CASSLAQTAEQYF
TGTGCCAGCAGCTTAGCGCAAACAGCCGAGCAGTACTTC
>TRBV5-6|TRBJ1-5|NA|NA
CASSSRLIGNNQPQHF
TGTGCCAGCAGCTCCCGATTGATAGGGAACAATCAGCCCCAGCATTTT
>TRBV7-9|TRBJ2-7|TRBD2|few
CASSLAPSSGGFKSYEQYF
TGTGCCAGCAGCTTAGCGCCGAGTAGCGGGGGTTTCAAGTCCTACGAGCAGTACTTC
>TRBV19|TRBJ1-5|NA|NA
CASSIGQSSNQPQHF
TGTGCCAGTAGTATAGGACAGTCAAGCAATCAGCCCCAGCATTTT
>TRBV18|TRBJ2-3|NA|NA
CASSPPGTPADTQYF
TGTGCCAGCTCACCACCGGGTACACCGGCAGATACGCAGTATTTT
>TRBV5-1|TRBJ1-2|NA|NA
CASSLDTGTYGYTF
TGCGCCAGCAGCTTGGACACGGGGACCTATGGCTACACCTTC
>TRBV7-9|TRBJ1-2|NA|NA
CASSLDVLLFYGYTF
TGTGCCAGCAGCTTAGACGTTTTGCTCTTCTATGGCTACACCTTC
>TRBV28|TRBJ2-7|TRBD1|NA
CASRSTGTVSYEQYF
TGTGCCAGCAGAAGTACCGGGACAGTCTCCTACGAGCAGTACTTC
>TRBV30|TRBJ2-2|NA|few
CAWRQTRGARTGELFF
TGTGCCTGGAGGCAAACCCGGGGGGCAAGGACCGGGGAGCTGTTTTTT
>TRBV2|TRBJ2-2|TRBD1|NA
CASGQVANTGELFF
TGTGCCAGCGGACAGGTCGCGAACACCGGGGAGCTGTTTTTT
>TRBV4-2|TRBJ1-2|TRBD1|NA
CASSQDFRQGANYGYTF
TGTGCCAGCAGCCAAGACTTCCGACAGGGGGCTAACTATGGCTACACCTTC
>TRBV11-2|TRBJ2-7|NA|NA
CASSFMARNYEQYF
TGTGCCAGCAGCTTTATGGCCCGGAATTACGAGCAGTACTTC
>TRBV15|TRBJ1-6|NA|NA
CATSRGGSSYNSPLHF
TGTGCCACCAGCAGAGGGGGGAGCTCCTATAATTCACCCCTCCACTTT
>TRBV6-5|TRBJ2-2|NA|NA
CASRPRPNTGELFF
TGTGCCAGCAGACCCCGCCCGAACACCGGGGAGCTGTTTTTT
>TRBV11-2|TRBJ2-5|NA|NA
CASSLGGGGLETQYF
TGTGCCAGCAGCTTAGGAGGGGGGGGCCTAGAGACCCAGTACTTC
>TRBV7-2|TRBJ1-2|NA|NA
CASSLEGSRHGYTF
TGTGCCAGCAGCTTAGAGGGCAGTCGACATGGCTACACCTTC
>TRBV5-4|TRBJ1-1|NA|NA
CASSFQKGGDTEAFF
TGTGCCAGCAGCTTTCAAAAGGGCGGAGACACTGAAGCTTTCTTT
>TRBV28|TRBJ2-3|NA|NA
CASSFSGKSDTQYF
TGTGCCAGCAGTTTTTCAGGGAAATCAGATACGCAGTATTTT
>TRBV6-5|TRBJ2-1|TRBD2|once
CASRGTSGADNEQFF
TGTGCCAGCAGGGGGACCAGCGGGGCTGACAATGAGCAGTTCTTC
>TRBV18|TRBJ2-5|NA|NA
CASSPQTGTETQYF
TGTGCCAGCTCACCCCAAACAGGGACGGAGACCCAGTACTTC